A single sample is the source of the 29 T cell receptor beta chains below, sequenced in a study of T cell responses to AZD1222 COVID-19 vaccine. Assay used: immunoSEQ multiplex PCR; TCRdb lists only in-frame clones, some missing. The sample includes 100,000 to 150,000 clones, 90% seen only once; the top ten take around 4.5%. Source: peripheral blood, taken on day 0 of MenACWY control vaccination. The receptors derive from an adult in good health.

V usage is TRBV4-2 and J usage is TRBJ2-1, with 9 bases that match TRBD2. The CDR3 runs 16 residues. Germline lookup yields CDR1 LGHNA and CDR2 YNFKEQ. Losses at the gene ends were 3 bases for V and 5 bases for J; bases not matched to a gene: 8. CDR3 loop: CASSQVAGGINNEQFF. The DNA of the CDR3 is TGTGCCAGCAGCCAGGTCGCGGGGGGGATTAACAATGAGCAGTTCTTC.

This chain links TRBV4-3 with TRBJ2-3; no definite D call. V shed 1 base and J shed 4 bases, with 9 bases lying between them. Per germline, CDR1 LGHNA and CDR2 YSLEER. This CDR3 contains 14 residues. Written as DNA, the CDR3 is TGCGCCAGCAGCCAAGCGGGTTTTTCAGATACGCAGTATTTT. Its protein is CASSQAGFSDTQYF.

The table lists this clone with a count of one. The DNA of the CDR3 is TGTGCCAGCAGTTCGTCCACGCAGGGACGATCTGGAAACACCATATATTTT. Its protein is CASSSSTQGRSGNTIYF. The genes are TRBV28 and TRBJ1-3; TRBD1 might be the D (5 bases). Between the trimmed V and J ends, which lost 4 bases and 1 base, there was a span of 17 bases. Germline CDR1 and CDR2: MDHEN and SYDVKM. The CDR3 is 17 amino acids.

The V and J genes are TRBV7-9 and TRBJ2-3; no definite D call. The CDR3 loop spans 14 amino acids. Looked up from germline, CDR1 is SEHNR and CDR2 is FQNEAQ (reference sequence). Trimming took off 5 bases at V and 3 bases at J, with 12 bases between the two ends. DNA of the CDR3: TGTGCCAGCAGCCTACAAAGCTGGACAGATACGCAGTATTTT. Its translation: CASSLQSWTDTQYF.

The chain carries TRBV29-1 and TRBJ1-1, with unresolved D. V shed 6 bases and J shed 1 base, with 9 bases lying between them. The CDR3 totals 12 residues. Germline assignment: CDR1 SQVTM and CDR2 ANQGSEA. The CDR3 sequence is CSVRSRNTEAFF. The CDR3, as DNA: TGCAGCGTGAGGTCTAGGAACACTGAAGCTTTCTTT. Full variable domain (missing parts from reference TRBV29-1 and TRBJ1-1): SAVISQKPSRDICQRGTSLTIQCQVDSQVTMMFWYRQQPGQSLTLIATANQGSEATYESGFVIDKFPISRPNLTFSTLTVSNMSPEDSSIYLCSVRSRNTEAFFGQGTRLTVV.

The J gene is TRBJ2-7, the V gene TRBV3-1 (or the pseudogene TRBV3-2); possible D gene TRBD1, 6 bases. Per the germline V gene, CDR1 is LGHDT and CDR2 is YNNKEL (reference sequence). This CDR3 comprises 15 residues. V gave up 1 base and J gave up 6 bases, with 16 bases separating them. CDR3 sequence reads: CASSQATGMFAEQYF. DNA for the CDR3: TGTGCCAGCAGCCAAGCCACAGGGATGTTCGCCGAGCAGTACTTC.

This chain links TRBV5-1 with TRBJ2-7, with D uncertain. Germline CDR1 is SGHRS and CDR2 is YFSETQ. The CDR3 runs to 12 residues. The V end lost 0 bases, the J end lost 3 bases, and 4 bases lay between the germline ends. CDR3 sequence: CASSLGDYEQYV. The CDR3 bases are TGCGCCAGCAGCTTGGGGGACTACGAGCAGTACGTC.

The rearrangement joins TRBV4-2 to TRBJ2-5, with 8 bases that match TRBD2. Germline CDR1 and CDR2: LGHNA and YNFKEQ. This CDR3 contains 16 residues. Trimming cost V 7 bases and J 0 bases; bases outside gene matches: 10. The CDR3 coding sequence is TGTGCCAGCACCACCGCCTTGGGACTAGACCAAGAGACCCAGTACTTC. Translation gives CASTTALGLDQETQYF.

The DNA for the CDR3 is TGTGCCAGCAGCTTATGGACGGATAAAAATCAGCCCCAGCATTTT. It encodes CASSLWTDKNQPQHF. This sequence joins TRBV7-2 and TRBJ1-5; D call uncertain. This CDR3 is built from 15 residues. V lost 2 bases to trimming and J lost 4 bases, with 12 bases between them. The V gene's germline CDR1 is SGHTA and CDR2 FQGNSA.

The chain carries TRBV9 and TRBJ2-7; TRBD2 matches at 12 bases. CDR3 size: 16 residues. Germline V lookup: CDR1 SGDLS, CDR2 YYNGEE. With V trimmed by 2 bases and J by 2 bases, 5 bases remained unmatched. DNA of the CDR3: TGTGCCAGCAGCGTGGCACTAGCGGGGGGAACCTACGAGCAGTACGTC. Translation gives CASSVALAGGTYEQYV.

In regard to this clone: At one of its ends the junction is not consistent with the germline gene, which may arise from a read error. This chain links TRBV7-2 with TRBJ2-5; D possibly matches TRBD1 or TRBD2 (5 bases each). There are 14 residues in the CDR3. Per germline, CDR1 SGHTA and CDR2 FQGNSA. Here the CDR3 DNA reads TGTGCCAGCAGCCTAGCCCAGGGAGACAAGACCCAGTACTTC. Translated, it gives CASSLAQGDKTQYF.

The chain has TRBV9 and TRBJ2-3; weak D call: TRBD2 (5 bases). CDR3 length: 15 residues. Trimming removed 0 bases at V and 0 bases at J, with 8 bases between. From germline, CDR1 is SGDLS and CDR2 YYNGEE. CDR3 in amino acids: CASSVGTLSTDTQYF. The CDR3 DNA is TGTGCCAGCAGCGTAGGGACTTTAAGCACAGATACGCAGTATTTT.

This clone was seen only once. The chain carries TRBV19 and TRBJ2-6; no clear D. In germline, CDR1 is LNHDA, CDR2 SQIVND (reference sequence). Trimming cost V 5 bases and J 4 bases, with 6 bases left between them. The CDR3 covers 13 residues. CDR3 sequence: CASSVTGANVLTF. The DNA for the CDR3 is TGTGCCAGTAGTGTAACCGGGGCCAACGTCCTGACTTTC.

This clone was seen a handful of times. CDR3 nucleotides: TGCGCCAGCAGCCCAGCCGGGACAGGGGCTTCCTATGGCTACACCTTC. It is translated as CASSPAGTGASYGYTF. The chain links TRBV5-1 to TRBJ1-2; TRBD1 matches at 10 bases. CDR3 length equals 16 residues. After removal of 4 bases from V and 4 bases from J, the junction contained 10 bases not matched to a gene. Per germline, CDR1 SGHRS and CDR2 YFSETQ.

The V and J genes are TRBV7-9 and TRBJ2-3; TRBD2 matches at 9 bases. The CDR3 has 15 residues. V dropped 6 bases and J dropped 3; count of bases not matched to a gene: 7. CDR1 and CDR2 from the germline V gene are SEHNR and FQNEAQ (reference sequence). CDR3 protein: CASRLGTSNTDTQYF. The DNA of the CDR3 is TGTGCCAGCAGACTCGGGACTAGCAATACAGATACGCAGTATTTT.

The chain employs TRBV3-1 (or the pseudogene TRBV3-2) and TRBJ2-7; 10 positions agree with TRBD1. Germline V gene data show CDR1 as LGHDT and CDR2 as YNNKEL (reference sequence). The CDR3 consists of 16 residues. V trimming: 1 base; J trimming: 4 bases; junction bases outside the gene matches: 7. The CDR3 nucleotides read TGTGCCAGCAGCCAAGTCGACAGGGGGCGTTTTTACGAGCAGTACTTC. As protein: CASSQVDRGRFYEQYF.

V gene TRBV2 combines with J gene TRBJ1-5; D not certain. CDR1 and CDR2 (germline): SNHLY, FYNNEI. V was clipped by 6 bases and J by 7 bases, with 19 bases between them. The CDR3 covers 15 residues. The CDR3 spells CASRINPKVGQPQHF. CDR3 nucleotides: TGTGCCAGCAGGATTAATCCCAAAGTTGGGCAGCCCCAGCATTTT.

A single count supports this clone. V gene TRBV7-2 combines with J gene TRBJ2-7; 7 bases are shared with TRBD2. Trimming took 2 bases from V and 5 from J; bases not matched to a gene: 6. The germline CDR1 and CDR2 sequences are SGHTA and FQGNSA. This CDR3 is built from 14 residues. The CDR3 reads CASSLPGLTDEQYV. The CDR3 nucleotides are TGTGCCAGCAGCTTACCGGGACTAACGGACGAGCAGTACGTC.

A few counts support this clone. This chain connects TRBV30 to TRBJ1-1, with no clear D. V shed 2 bases and J shed 0 bases, with 7 bases lying between them. The CDR3 runs to 13 residues. CDR1 and CDR2 from the germline V gene are GTSNPN and SVGIG (reference sequence). The CDR3 region is CAWSLGLNTEAFF. For the CDR3, the DNA is TGTGCCTGGAGTTTAGGCTTGAACACTGAAGCTTTCTTT. Using reference TRBV30 and TRBJ1-1 for the parts outside the CDR3, the full variable domain is SQTIHQWPATLVQPVGSPLSLECTVEGTSNPNLYWYRQAAGRGLQLLFYSVGIGQISSEVPQNLSASRPQDRQFILSSKKLLLSDSGFYLCAWSLGLNTEAFFGQGTRLTVV.

The chain links TRBV21-1 to TRBJ1-5. TRBV21-1 is shown as a pseudogene. The CDR3 spans 17 residues. The CDR3 reads CASSQFFDGTGNQPQHF. The CDR3 nucleotides are TGTGCCAGCAGCCAATTTTTTGATGGGACCGGAAATCAGCCCCAGCATTTT.

This sequence joins TRBV28 and TRBJ2-7, with TRBD1 matching 8 bases. The germline V gene encodes CDR1 MDHEN and CDR2 SYDVKM. The length of the CDR3 is 13 residues. Trimming removed 7 bases from V and 3 bases from J; junction bases left unmatched: 5. CDR3 protein: CASTTQGDYEQYV. CDR3 in DNA: TGTGCCAGCACCACACAGGGGGACTACGAGCAGTACGTC.

The V call is TRBV27, the J call TRBJ2-2; 14 positions match TRBD2. This CDR3 spans 17 amino acids. CDR1 is MNHEY and CDR2 is SMNVEV in the germline V gene (reference sequence). The J segment lost 8 bases and the V segment lost 5 bases, leaving 10 bases of the junction unmatched. The CDR3 reads CASSPGTSGSRWGELFF. The DNA for the CDR3 is TGTGCCAGCAGTCCCGGGACTAGCGGGAGTAGGTGGGGGGAGCTGTTTTTT.

This CDR3 reads CATSTSDRAYNEQFF. The CDR3 DNA sequence: TGTGCCACCAGCACGTCGGACAGGGCCTACAATGAGCAGTTCTTC. The chain is built from TRBV15 and TRBJ2-1; 8 bases are shared with TRBD1. The CDR3 runs to 15 residues. From germline, CDR1 is LNHNV and CDR2 YYDKDF (reference sequence). Trimming took 4 bases from V and 2 from J; bases not matched to a gene: 4.

This chain uses TRBV9 with TRBJ2-2; D not certain. The CDR3 is made up of 12 amino acids. In germline, CDR1 is SGDLS, CDR2 YYNGEE. V gave up 1 base and J gave up 8 bases, with 6 bases separating them. The CDR3 nucleotides are TGTGCCAGCAGCGTATCTGAGGGGGAGCTGTTTTTT. This codes for CASSVSEGELFF.

The chain recombines TRBV28 with TRBJ1-2; D remains ambiguous. Trimming took 3 bases from V and 0 from J, leaving 5 bases between them. The CDR3 contains 13 residues. Germline V lookup: CDR1 MDHEN, CDR2 SYDVKM. CDR3 coding DNA: TGTGCCAGCAGTTTTAATTCTAACTATGGCTACACCTTC. This gives the protein CASSFNSNYGYTF.

The genes are TRBV10-3 and TRBJ2-1, with TRBD2 matching 13 bases. CDR1 and CDR2 (germline): ENHRY, SYGVKD. This CDR3 contains 16 residues. The trim removed 6 bases at V and 1 base at J, leaving 3 bases unmatched. The CDR3 sequence is CAISPGLAGSYNEQFF. CDR3 in DNA: TGTGCCATCAGCCCGGGACTAGCGGGATCCTACAATGAGCAGTTCTTC.

V gene TRBV2 combines with J gene TRBJ1-1; D gene ambiguous. This CDR3 has 13 residues. V was pared by 8 bases and J by 5 bases, with 15 bases between. Germline assignment: CDR1 SNHLY and CDR2 FYNNEI. The CDR3 sequence: CASAGLVLTEAFF. The DNA for the CDR3 is TGTGCCAGCGCTGGGTTAGTTCTAACTGAAGCTTTCTTT.

The CDR3 DNA sequence: TGCGCCAGCAGGCAGGCAGATACGCAGTATTTT. Its protein is CASRQADTQYF. The V gene is TRBV5-1, the J gene TRBJ2-3; D is ambiguous. CDR1 and CDR2 (germline): SGHRS, YFSETQ. This CDR3 region has 11 residues. V was trimmed by 5 bases and J by 4 bases, leaving 5 bases between them.

The J gene is TRBJ1-5, the V gene TRBV2; D remains unclear. The germline CDR1 and CDR2 sequences are SNHLY and FYNNEI. V lost 3 bases to trimming and J lost 4 bases, with 16 bases between them. This CDR3 is built from 16 residues. CDR3 sequence (DNA): TGTGCCAGCAGTGAGACCCAGGCTTCGGGGAATCAGCCCCAGCATTTT. It specifies CASSETQASGNQPQHF.